A selection of T cell receptor beta chains follows, all from one sample in a study of T cells in localized non-small cell lung cancer. Some clones are missing from TCRdb's copy, which holds only in-frame ones; the method was immunoSEQ multiplex PCR. This sample has 59,000 or so clones, with about nine tenths found just once. The material was peripheral blood, obtained before any cancer treatment. The source is a man aged 40 to 70 with stage I lung adenocarcinoma. CDR3s include the opening cysteine and the closing phenylalanine or tryptophan. Each record gives: clone size, V gene, D gene, J gene, CDR3 protein, CDR3 DNA. A D gene is named only where the DNA matches it firmly. Clone size appears in some rows only: once, few, many, or a class for an expanded clone.

>NA|TRBV10-3|TRBD2|TRBJ2-1
CAISEELAGIDYNEQFF
TGTGCCATCAGTGAGGAACTAGCGGGAATCGACTACAATGAGCAGTTCTTC
>NA|TRBV7-2|TRBD1|TRBJ2-1
CASSPPGQAYNEQFF
TGTGCCAGCAGTCCGCCGGGACAGGCCTACAATGAGCAGTTCTTC
>once|TRBV7-8|NA|TRBJ1-1
CASSWGQNTEAFF
TGTGCCAGCAGCTGGGGACAGAACACTGAAGCTTTCTTT
>NA|TRBV6-6|NA|TRBJ2-7
CASSYSSHEQYF
TGTGCCAGCAGTTACTCGAGCCACGAGCAGTACTTC
>NA|TRBV29-1|TRBD2|TRBJ2-7
CSVLAVSSYEQYF
TGCAGCGTACTAGCGGTAAGCTCCTACGAGCAGTACTTC
>NA|TRBV4-2|TRBD2|TRBJ2-2
CASSQVVLAVAGNTGELFF
TGTGCCAGCAGCCAAGTGGTACTAGCGGTAGCAGGGAACACCGGGGAGCTGTTTTTT
>NA|TRBV2|TRBD1|TRBJ1-1
CASYPERGLTEAFF
TGTGCCAGTTACCCCGAAAGGGGGCTGACTGAAGCTTTCTTT
>NA|TRBV14|NA|TRBJ2-1
CASSQPQGMLNEQFF
TGTGCCAGCAGCCAACCTCAGGGAATGCTCAATGAGCAGTTCTTC
>NA|TRBV7-6|TRBD1|TRBJ2-1
CASSSRAGTGSYEQFF
TGTGCCAGCAGCTCAAGGGCCGGGACAGGGAGCTATGAGCAGTTCTTC
>NA|TRBV6-1|NA|TRBJ1-5
CASSDGTGGHQPQHF
TGTGCCAGCAGTGATGGGACCGGCGGGCATCAGCCCCAGCATTTT
>NA|TRBV5-1|NA|TRBJ1-1
CASSLEATPGSTEAFF
TGCGCCAGCAGCTTGGAGGCCACCCCTGGGAGCACTGAAGCTTTCTTT
>NA|TRBV29-1|NA|TRBJ2-6
CSVGSSGANVLTF
TGCAGCGTTGGGAGCTCTGGGGCCAACGTCCTGACTTTC
>NA|TRBV5-1|NA|TRBJ2-2
CASSPEGGSTGELFF
TGCGCCAGCAGCCCGGAGGGGGGGAGCACCGGGGAGCTGTTTTTT
>NA|TRBV5-1|TRBD2|TRBJ2-3
CASSLAMGREDTDTQYF
TGCGCCAGCAGCTTGGCGATGGGGCGGGAGGACACAGATACGCAGTATTTT
>NA|TRBV19|NA|TRBJ1-1
CASSTRAMNTEAFF
TGTGCCAGTAGTACACGAGCCATGAACACTGAAGCTTTCTTT
>NA|TRBV6-1|TRBD2|TRBJ2-7
CASSEVASGDSYEQYF
TGTGCCAGCAGTGAAGTGGCTAGCGGAGACTCCTACGAGCAGTACTTC
>NA|TRBV18|NA|TRBJ2-2
CASSPRDSTTGELFF
TGTGCCAGCTCACCCCGGGACTCGACCACCGGGGAGCTGTTTTTT
>NA|TRBV11-3|TRBD2|TRBJ2-7
CASSLPGGTHEQYF
TGTGCCAGCAGCTTACCGGGAGGGACCCACGAGCAGTACTTC
>NA|TRBV7-9|TRBD1|TRBJ2-7
CASSHRQGPYEQYF
TGTGCCAGCAGCCATCGACAGGGCCCCTACGAGCAGTACTTC
>NA|TRBV19|NA|TRBJ1-1
CASSPHVVSGRTEAFF
TGTGCCAGTAGTCCTCATGTTGTTTCAGGGAGGACTGAAGCTTTCTTT
>NA|TRBV2|TRBD2|TRBJ2-1
CASSGPAPLASSSYNEQFF
TGTGCCAGCAGTGGCCCCGCCCCACTAGCGAGTAGCTCCTACAATGAGCAGTTCTTC
>NA|TRBV11-2|TRBD2|TRBJ2-7
CASTHSGRATYEQYF
TGTGCCAGCACCCATAGCGGGAGGGCGACCTACGAGCAGTACTTC
>NA|TRBV19|TRBD2|TRBJ2-1
CASSIGGLVGGEQFF
TGTGCCAGTAGTATAGGGGGACTAGTCGGCGGTGAGCAGTTCTTC
>NA|TRBV5-1|TRBD1|TRBJ1-5
CASSDMTGDGNQPQHF
TGCGCCAGCAGCGATATGACAGGGGACGGCAATCAGCCCCAGCATTTT
>NA|TRBV28|TRBD2|TRBJ2-3
CASTPGTSSSTDTQYF
TGTGCCAGCACCCCCGGGACTAGTTCGAGCACAGATACGCAGTATTTT
>NA|TRBV25-1|TRBD2|TRBJ2-1
CASRPYGGVNNEQFF
TGTGCCAGCAGGCCTTACGGGGGGGTAAACAATGAGCAGTTCTTC
>NA|TRBV19|NA|TRBJ1-5
CASSPSGSLNQPQHF
TGTGCCAGTAGTCCCAGCGGCAGCCTCAATCAGCCCCAGCATTTT
>NA|TRBV5-5|NA|TRBJ1-1
CASSLSTPREAFF
TGTGCCAGCAGCTTGAGTACGCCAAGAGAAGCTTTCTTT
>NA|TRBV7-9|TRBD1|TRBJ2-5
CASSLDRDSRYF
TGTGCCAGCAGCTTAGATCGGGACAGTCGATACTTC
>NA|TRBV2|TRBD1|TRBJ2-7
CASSFDRAGSYEQYF
TGTGCCAGCAGTTTCGACAGGGCCGGATCCTACGAGCAGTACTTC
>NA|TRBV6-5|NA|TRBJ1-4
CASSLKEKLFF
TGTGCCAGCAGTTTGAAGGAAAAACTGTTTTTT
>once|TRBV4-1|TRBD1|TRBJ2-7
CASSQGQGISYEQYF
TGCGCCAGCAGCCAAGGACAGGGGATTAGCTACGAGCAGTACTTC
>NA|TRBV7-6|TRBD2|TRBJ2-3
CASSQLTSGSTDTQYF
TGTGCCAGCAGCCAATTAACTAGCGGGAGCACAGATACGCAGTATTTT
>NA|TRBV9|NA|TRBJ2-1
CASSTDTYSYNEQFF
TGTGCCAGCAGCACGGACACCTACTCCTACAATGAGCAGTTCTTC
>NA|TRBV5-4|TRBD1|TRBJ2-7
CASSSGQGYEQYF
TGTGCCAGCAGCTCGGGACAGGGCTACGAGCAGTACTTC